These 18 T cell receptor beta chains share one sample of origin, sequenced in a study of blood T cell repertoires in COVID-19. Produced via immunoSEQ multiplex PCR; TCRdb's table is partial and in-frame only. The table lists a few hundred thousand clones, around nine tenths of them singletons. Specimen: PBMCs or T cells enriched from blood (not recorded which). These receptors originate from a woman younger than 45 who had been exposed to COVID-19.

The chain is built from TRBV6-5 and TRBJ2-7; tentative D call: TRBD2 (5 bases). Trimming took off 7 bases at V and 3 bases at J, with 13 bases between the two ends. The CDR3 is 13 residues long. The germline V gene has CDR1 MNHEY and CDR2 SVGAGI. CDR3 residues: CASTIGVSYEQYF. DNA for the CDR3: TGTGCCAGCACCATCGGGGTCAGCTACGAGCAGTACTTC.

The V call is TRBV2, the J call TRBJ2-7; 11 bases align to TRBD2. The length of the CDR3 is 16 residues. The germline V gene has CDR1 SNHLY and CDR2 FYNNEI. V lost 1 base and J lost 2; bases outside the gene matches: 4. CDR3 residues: CASSEELAGGPYEQYF. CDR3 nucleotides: TGTGCCAGCAGTGAAGAATTAGCGGGGGGGCCCTACGAGCAGTACTTC.

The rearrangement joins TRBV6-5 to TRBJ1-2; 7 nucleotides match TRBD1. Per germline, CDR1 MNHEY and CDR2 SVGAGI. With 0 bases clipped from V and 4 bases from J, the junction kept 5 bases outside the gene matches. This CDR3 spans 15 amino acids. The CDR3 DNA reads TGTGCCAGCAGTTACTCGAGAGGGACAGCCTATGGCTACACCTTC. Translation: CASSYSRGTAYGYTF.

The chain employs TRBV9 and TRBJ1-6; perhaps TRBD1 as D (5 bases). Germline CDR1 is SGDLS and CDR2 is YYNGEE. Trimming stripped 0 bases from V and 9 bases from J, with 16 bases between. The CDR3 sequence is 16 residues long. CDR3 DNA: TGTGCCAGCAGCGTAGTGAATGGGGCAGGTAGTTCACCCCTCCACTTT. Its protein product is CASSVVNGAGSSPLHF.

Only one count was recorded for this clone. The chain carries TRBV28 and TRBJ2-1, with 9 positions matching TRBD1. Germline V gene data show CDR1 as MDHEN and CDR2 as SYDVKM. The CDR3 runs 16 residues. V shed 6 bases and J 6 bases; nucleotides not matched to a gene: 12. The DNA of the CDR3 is TGTGCCAGCAGCCTAACCCGAAGGACAGGGGTCAATGAGCAGTTCTTC. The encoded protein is CASSLTRRTGVNEQFF.

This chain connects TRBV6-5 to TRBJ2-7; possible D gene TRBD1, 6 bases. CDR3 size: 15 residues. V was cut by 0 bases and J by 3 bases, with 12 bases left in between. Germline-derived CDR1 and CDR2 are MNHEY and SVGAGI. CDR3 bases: TGTGCCAGCAGTTACTCGATGGACAGCGGCTACGAGCAGTACTTC. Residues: CASSYSMDSGYEQYF.

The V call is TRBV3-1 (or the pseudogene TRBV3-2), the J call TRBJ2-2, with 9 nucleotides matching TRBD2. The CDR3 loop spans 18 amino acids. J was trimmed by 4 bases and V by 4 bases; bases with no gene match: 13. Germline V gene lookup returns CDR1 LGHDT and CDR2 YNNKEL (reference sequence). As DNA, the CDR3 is TGTGCCAGCAGCCCCCCGATTTGGGGTAGCGGGGGCACCGGGGAGCTGTTTTTT. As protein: CASSPPIWGSGGTGELFF.

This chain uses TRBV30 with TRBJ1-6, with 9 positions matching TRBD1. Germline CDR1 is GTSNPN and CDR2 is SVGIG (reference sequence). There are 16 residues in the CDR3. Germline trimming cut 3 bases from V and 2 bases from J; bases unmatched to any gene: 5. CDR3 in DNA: TGTGCCTGGAGCCGACAGGGGGTTACCTATAATTCACCCCTCCACTTT. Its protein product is CAWSRQGVTYNSPLHF. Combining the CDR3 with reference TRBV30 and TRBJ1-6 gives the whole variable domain SQTIHQWPATLVQPVGSPLSLECTVEGTSNPNLYWYRQAAGRGLQLLFYSVGIGQISSEVPQNLSASRPQDRQFILSSKKLLLSDSGFYLCAWSRQGVTYNSPLHFGNGTRLTVT.

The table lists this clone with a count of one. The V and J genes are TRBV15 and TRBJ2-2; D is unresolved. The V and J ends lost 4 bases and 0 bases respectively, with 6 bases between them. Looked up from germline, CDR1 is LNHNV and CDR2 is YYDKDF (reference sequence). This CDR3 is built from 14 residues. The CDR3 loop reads CATSMAPNTGELFF. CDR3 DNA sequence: TGTGCCACCAGCATGGCACCGAACACCGGGGAGCTGTTTTTT.

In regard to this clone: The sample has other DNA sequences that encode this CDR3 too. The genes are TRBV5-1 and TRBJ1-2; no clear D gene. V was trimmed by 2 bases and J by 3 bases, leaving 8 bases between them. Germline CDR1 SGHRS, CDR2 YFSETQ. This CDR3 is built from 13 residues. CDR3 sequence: CASSFGGDYGYTF. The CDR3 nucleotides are TGCGCCAGCAGCTTCGGCGGAGACTATGGCTACACCTTC.

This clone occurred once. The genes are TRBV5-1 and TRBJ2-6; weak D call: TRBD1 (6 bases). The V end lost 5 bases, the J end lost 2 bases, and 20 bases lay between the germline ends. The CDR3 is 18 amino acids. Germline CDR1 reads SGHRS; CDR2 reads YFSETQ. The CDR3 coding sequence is TGCGCCAGCAGTTTCCCCTCGACAGGAGTCGCTGGGGCCAACGTCCTGACTTTC. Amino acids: CASSFPSTGVAGANVLTF. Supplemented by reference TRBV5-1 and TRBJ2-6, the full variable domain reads KAGVTQTPRYLIKTRGQQVTLSCSPISGHRSVSWYQQTPGQGLQFLFEYFSETQRNKGNFPGRFSGRQFSNSRSEMNVSTLELGDSALYLCASSFPSTGVAGANVLTFGAGSRLTVL.

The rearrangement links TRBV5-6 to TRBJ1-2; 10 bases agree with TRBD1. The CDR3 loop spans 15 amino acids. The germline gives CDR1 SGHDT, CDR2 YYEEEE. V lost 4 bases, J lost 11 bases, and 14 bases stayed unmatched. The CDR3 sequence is CASSQPDRGPIGYTF. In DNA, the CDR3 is TGTGCCAGCAGCCAACCCGACAGGGGGCCGATCGGGTACACCTTC.

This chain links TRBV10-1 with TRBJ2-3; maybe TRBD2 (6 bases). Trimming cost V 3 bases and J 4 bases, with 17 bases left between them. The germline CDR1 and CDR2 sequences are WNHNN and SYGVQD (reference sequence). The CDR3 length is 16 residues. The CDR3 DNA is TGCGCCAGCAGTGATGGGACTCCCCCCCAGTCAGATACGCAGTATTTT. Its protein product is CASSDGTPPQSDTQYF.

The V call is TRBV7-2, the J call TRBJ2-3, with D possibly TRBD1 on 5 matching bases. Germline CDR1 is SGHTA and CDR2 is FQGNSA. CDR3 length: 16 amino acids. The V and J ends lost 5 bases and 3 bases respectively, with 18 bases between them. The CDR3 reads CASSLQGLVGTDTQYF. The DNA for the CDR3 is TGTGCCAGCAGCCTTCAGGGATTAGTGGGGACAGATACGCAGTATTTT.

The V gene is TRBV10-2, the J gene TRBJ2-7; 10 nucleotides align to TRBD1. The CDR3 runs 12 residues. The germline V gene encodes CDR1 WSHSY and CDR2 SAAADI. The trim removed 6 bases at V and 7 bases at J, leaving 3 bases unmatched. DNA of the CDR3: TGCGCCAGCAGGGGGACAGGGGTGGAGCAGTACTTC. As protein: CASRGTGVEQYF.

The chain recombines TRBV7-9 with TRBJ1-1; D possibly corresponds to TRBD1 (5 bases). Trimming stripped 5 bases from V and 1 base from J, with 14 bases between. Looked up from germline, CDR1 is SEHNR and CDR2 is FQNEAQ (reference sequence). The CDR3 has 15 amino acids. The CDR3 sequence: CASSRTNTGNTEAFF. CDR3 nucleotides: TGTGCCAGCAGCCGAACCAATACAGGGAACACTGAAGCTTTCTTT.

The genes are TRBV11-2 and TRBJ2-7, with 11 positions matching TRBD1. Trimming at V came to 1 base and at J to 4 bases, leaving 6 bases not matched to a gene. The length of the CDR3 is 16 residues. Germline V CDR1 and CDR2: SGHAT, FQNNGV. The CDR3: CASSLARTGGRYEQYF. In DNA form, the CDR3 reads TGTGCCAGCAGCTTAGCTAGGACAGGGGGCCGGTACGAGCAGTACTTC.

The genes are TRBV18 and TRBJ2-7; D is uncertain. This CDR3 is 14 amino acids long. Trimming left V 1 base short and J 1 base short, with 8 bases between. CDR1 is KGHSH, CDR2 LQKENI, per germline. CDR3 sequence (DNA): TGTGCCAGCTCACCACGGGCTGATTCCTACGAGCAGTACTTC. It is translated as CASSPRADSYEQYF.